This record concerns one TCR beta chain sequence. Its specificity is not known. V was cut by 1 base and J by 3 bases, with 16 bases left in between. Germline V gene sequence: CDR1 KGHSH, CDR2 LQKENI. This CDR3 region has 17 residues. Sequenced by immunoSEQ multiplex PCR; TCRdb stores in-frame clones only, minus some. Of tens of thousands of clones in the sample, about 80% were seen once. These data belong to a study of PD-1 blockade in classical Hodgkin lymphoma. Overall study results and limits: Complete responders' diversity at baseline resembled that of newly diagnosed patients. At baseline, newly diagnosed patients reportedly showed less TCR diversity than healthy donors.

Sample time point: cycle 4 day 1 (C4D1), after less than 7 weeks of nivolumab. Every single patient, without exception, relapsed after autologous stem cell transplantation, and brentuximab vedotin exposure varied. Best responses included complete response and partial response; otherwise, the best response was progressive disease. The sequencing here drew on peripheral blood mononuclear cells (PBMCs), taken before the fourth cycle of nivolumab. The source of this sequence is a human donor with classical Hodgkin lymphoma. J is TRBJ1-3 and V is TRBV18, with D perhaps TRBD1 (6 bases). The CDR3 sequence is CASSPRGPGDVGNTIYF. The CDR3 DNA follows: TGTGCCAGCTCACCACGGGGTCCAGGGGACGTTGGAAACACCATATATTTT.